These 3 T cell receptor beta chains share one sample of origin, sequenced in a study of tumor-infiltrating lymphocytes in primary liver carcinoma. Both RNA and DNA were isolated together from about 21-30 mg of bulk tissue that had not been sorted. TCR beta cDNA came from about 470 ng total RNA, primed with a constant-region primer. Three nested multiplex PCR rounds of slightly modified ARM-PCR generated TCR beta libraries. It was with TRBV1-TRBV30 forward primers and a C-beta reverse primer that the first two PCR rounds were run, at 10 to 11 cycles each. TCRdb fed the multiplex PCR reads into MiXCR, producing one record per CDR3 protein. The sample has fewer than 200,000 distinct CDR3 sequences; over 80% are singletons. The sequenced sample was tumor tissue from primary liver carcinoma. These receptor sequences come from a man aged 35 to 55 with primary liver carcinoma and hepatitis B virus infection.

This chain links TRBV12-3 or TRBV12-4 with TRBJ2-1; D is ambiguous. V was clipped by 5 bases and J by 10 bases, with 15 bases between them. The CDR3 sequence is 13 residues long. Here the CDR3 reads CASSHYPRPEQFF. The CDR3 nucleotides are TGTGCCAGCAGTCATTATCCGCGCCCCGAGCAGTTCTTC.

As to this clonotype: At one end the junction does not follow the germline gene, possibly because of a read error. The chain joins TRBV6-1 to TRBJ1-4, with D uncertain. The V gene's germline CDR1 is MNHNS and CDR2 SASEGT. This CDR3 contains 16 residues. The CDR3 reads CPSTTALGSLREKLFF. CDR3 bases: TGTCCCAGCACCACTGCCCTGGGCTCTCTACGTGAAAAACTGTTTTTT.

Worth noting for this clonotype: A read error is likely, as this CDR3 ends without the conserved phenylalanine or tryptophan. Here the CDR3 DNA reads TGTGCCATCAGTGATCAGAGAGGGGGGGCAAGACAGCCCCAGCATCTT. Amino acid sequence: CAISDQRGGARQPQHL. The chain combines TRBV10-3 with TRBJ1-5; a weak D match, TRBD1 (6 bases). CDR3 length equals 16 residues. Germline V gene data show CDR1 as ENHRY and CDR2 as SYGVKD. Trimming left V 3 bases short and J 7 bases short, with 19 bases between.